This T cell receptor (beta chain) was sequenced during a study of cytomegalovirus exposure and HLA in healthy donors. A multiplex PCR was run with 60 Vbeta primers and 13 Jbeta primers. Measured with immunoSEQ multiplex PCR; TCRdb has only the in-frame clones, and not every one. The table records under 90,000 clones, about three quarters of them present only once. V lost 5 bases to trimming and J lost 8 bases, with 13 bases between them. Germline CDR1 reads SGHRS; CDR2 reads YFSETQ. The length of the CDR3 is 13 residues. Study-wide results and caveats: The authors reported that TCR beta sequences could predict HLA-A and HLA-B alleles. These predictions were accurate for most subjects in the first cohort. CMV serostatus was the only immune exposure information that was available. Common viral pathogens seemed to be connected with several of the most significant clusters, according to a later analysis. It is likely that the observed cluster of highly shared sequence variants was a sequencing artifact.

Concerning this clone itself: Its antigen is still unknown.

Sequencing used PBMCs. The origin of this receptor is a man aged 50 or older in good health and CMV-seropositive. The chain employs TRBV5-1 and TRBJ1-4; tentative D call: TRBD1 (5 bases). The CDR3: CASSGGGSEKLFF. DNA for the CDR3: TGCGCCAGCAGTGGGGGAGGATCGGAAAAACTGTTTTTT.